What follows are 3 T cell receptor beta chains derived from one specimen sequenced in a study of T cell responses to AZD1222 COVID-19 vaccine. The data were produced by immunoSEQ multiplex PCR, yet TCRdb's version contains in-frame clones alone and is incomplete. The sample carries 150,000 to 250,000 clones, 80% to 95% recorded once. The specimen was peripheral blood, collected 28 days after the second AZD1222 dose. These receptors all come from an adult who received the AZD1222 COVID-19 vaccine.

This chain connects TRBV7-3 to TRBJ1-1, with 7 bases fitting TRBD1. CDR1 and CDR2 from the germline V gene are SGHTA and FQGTGA. This CDR3 has 14 residues. V lost 4 bases to trimming and J lost 5 bases; unmatched junction nucleotides: 7. CDR3 region: CASSSGGGGTEAFF. The CDR3 nucleotides read TGTGCCAGCAGCTCTGGAGGGGGCGGGACTGAAGCTTTCTTT.

The chain joins TRBV30 to TRBJ2-7; D is unresolved. Germline V CDR1 and CDR2: GTSNPN, SVGIG (reference sequence). The CDR3 loop spans 11 amino acids. Trimming took 5 bases from V and 9 from J, leaving 14 bases between them. CDR3 residues: CAWGQTAGQYF. The CDR3 region has the DNA TGTGCCTGGGGGCAGACGGCTGGGCAGTACTTC.

This clone showed up just once. J is TRBJ2-3 and V is TRBV5-1; D ambiguous. The CDR3 sequence is 12 residues long. Germline V gene sequence: CDR1 SGHRS, CDR2 YFSETQ. The ends were cut back, 5 bases at V and 2 bases at J, with 6 bases in the middle. The CDR3 bases are TGCGCCAGCAGGGCCTACACAGATACGCAGTATTTT. Residues: CASRAYTDTQYF. The full variable domain, completed using reference TRBV5-1 and TRBJ2-3, is KAGVTQTPRYLIKTRGQQVTLSCSPISGHRSVSWYQQTPGQGLQFLFEYFSETQRNKGNFPGRFSGRQFSNSRSEMNVSTLELGDSALYLCASRAYTDTQYFGPGTRLTVL.